Presented here are 6 T cell receptor beta chains from one specimen sequenced in a study of blood T cell repertoires in COVID-19. Repertoires were generated with immunoSEQ multiplex PCR, while TCRdb's copy carries only in-frame clones and drops some. Here the sample spans roughly 160,000 clones, approximately 80% being singletons. The sample consisted of PBMCs or T cells enriched from blood (not recorded which). The receptors originated from a woman aged 55-69 years who had recovered from COVID-19.

The gene calls are TRBV19 and TRBJ1-2; no firm D call. The V end lost 6 bases, the J end lost 7 bases, and 12 bases lay between the germline ends. Germline V gives CDR1 LNHDA, CDR2 SQIVND (reference sequence). This CDR3 contains 12 residues. The chain's CDR3 is CASSLAGGGYTF. The CDR3 bases are TGTGCCAGTAGCCTCGCGGGAGGTGGCTACACCTTC.

This clone was found a few times. The CDR3 is CASRASLSGEQYF. The CDR3 bases are TGTGCCAGCAGGGCCAGCCTATCAGGCGAGCAGTACTTC. The chain links TRBV5-4 to TRBJ2-7; unclear D gene. V shed 5 bases and J shed 6 bases, with 15 bases lying between them. CDR3 length: 13 amino acids. Germline V gives CDR1 SGHNT, CDR2 YYREEE (reference sequence).

V is TRBV5-1 and J is TRBJ2-1, with 11 bases that match TRBD2. CDR3 length equals 16 residues. CDR1 and CDR2 (germline): SGHRS, YFSETQ. J lost 6 bases, V lost 4 bases, and 9 bases had no gene match. CDR3 residues: CASSQIAGGPLNEQFF. In DNA form, the CDR3 reads TGCGCCAGCAGCCAAATAGCGGGGGGGCCTCTCAATGAGCAGTTCTTC.

V usage is TRBV2 and J usage is TRBJ2-3; TRBD1 might be the D (6 bases). The CDR3 is 14 amino acids. Germline CDR1 SNHLY, CDR2 FYNNEI. V lost 6 bases and J lost 0, with 10 bases in between. For the CDR3, the DNA is TGTGCCAGCAGCCGGGACATCAGCACAGATACGCAGTATTTT. This encodes CASSRDISTDTQYF. Full variable domain (missing parts from reference TRBV2 and TRBJ2-3): EPEVTQTPSHQVTQMGQEVILRCVPISNHLYFYWYRQILGQKVEFLVSFYNNEISEKSEIFDDQFSVERPDGSNFTLKIRSTKLEDSAMYFCASSRDISTDTQYFGPGTRLTVL.

This clone turned up a few times. The chain carries TRBV12-3 or TRBV12-4 and TRBJ2-1; a weak D match, TRBD2 (6 bases). Deletions cut 3 bases from V and 4 bases from J, with 7 bases between. This CDR3 is 13 amino acids long. CDR3 sequence: CASSFGGYNEQFF. The CDR3 DNA sequence: TGTGCCAGCAGTTTTGGGGGGTACAATGAGCAGTTCTTC.

This clone has just one count. The chain employs TRBV15 and TRBJ1-2; D might be TRBD1 (5 bases). Germline CDR1 reads LNHNV; CDR2 reads YYDKDF (reference sequence). V lost 0 bases to trimming and J lost 7 bases, with 15 bases between them. The length of the CDR3 is 15 residues. DNA of the CDR3: TGTGCCACCAGCAGAGACCCCGGGCAGGGCTTTGGCTACACCTTC. Translating gives CATSRDPGQGFGYTF.